This is a list of T cell receptor beta chains from one sample in a study of blood T cells in healthy people across ages. TCRdb recomputed calls from the 5' RACE reads with MiXCR, one row per CDR3 protein. The table records about 1 million distinct CDR3 sequences, more than 40% of them present only once. Sequencing was carried out using blood. These receptors all stem from a woman aged 55-69 years in good health. Each CDR3 is given with its conserved first and last residue. The D gene is left open where the match is weak. The size of a clone is reported for some rows only, either as once, few or many, or as a class for expanded clones.

j_call d_call clone_size v_call cdr3_aa cdr3_nt
TRBJ1-2 - - TRBV20-1 CSARRESYGYTF TGCAGTGCTAGAAGGGAGTCCTATGGCTACACCTTC
TRBJ2-3 - - TRBV7-9 CASRFFADTQYF TGTGCCAGCAGGTTCTTCGCAGATACGCAGTATTTT
TRBJ2-3 - few TRBV10-3 CAISEPAATDTQYF TGTGCCATCAGTGAGCCCGCTGCCACAGATACGCAGTATTTT
TRBJ2-4 - - TRBV30 CAWSVSPSLAKNIQYF TGTGCCTGGAGTGTATCCCCTAGCCTAGCCAAAAACATTCAGTACTTC
TRBJ2-3 TRBD2 few TRBV29-1 CSVMTSGSFGDTQYF TGCAGCGTTATGACTAGCGGGAGCTTTGGAGATACGCAGTATTTT
TRBJ2-7 - - TRBV28 CASSPALLPYEQYF TGTGCCAGCAGCCCAGCTCTCCTCCCCTACGAGCAGTACTTC
TRBJ2-1 - - TRBV28 CASSFPYSEQFF TGTGCCAGCAGTTTCCCGTACAGTGAGCAGTTCTTC
TRBJ2-3 - - TRBV21-1 CASSVEGRGSTDTQYF TGTGCCAGCAGCGTAGAGGGGCGGGGTAGCACAGATACGCAGTATTTT
TRBJ2-2 TRBD2 - TRBV7-2 CASSLAFSRGSTGELFF TGTGCCAGCAGCTTAGCGTTCTCCCGCGGGAGCACCGGGGAGCTGTTTTTT
TRBJ2-7 TRBD2 few TRBV20-1 CSALAGGDYEQYF TGCAGTGCTTTAGCGGGAGGGGACTATGAGCAGTACTTC
TRBJ2-5 - few TRBV6-5 CASSSPGAQETQYF TGTGCCAGCAGTTCACCGGGGGCCCAAGAGACCCAGTACTTC
TRBJ2-7 - - TRBV12-3/TRBV12-4 CASMATSSSYEQYF TGTGCCAGCATGGCTACTAGCAGCTCCTACGAGCAGTACTTC
TRBJ2-7 TRBD2 - TRBV20-1 CSARDREGSTYNEQYF TGCAGTGCTAGAGATAGGGAGGGTTCGACCTACAATGAGCAGTACTTC
TRBJ2-1 TRBD2 - TRBV24-1 CATSGRTSGGNYNEQFF TGTGCCACCAGTGGCCGGACTAGCGGAGGTAACTACAATGAGCAGTTCTTC
TRBJ2-3 - few TRBV5-6 CASSLGGTAQYF TGTGCCAGCAGCCTGGGGGGCACAGCGCAGTATTTT
TRBJ2-7 TRBD2 - TRBV6-2/TRBV6-3 CASSWREGPLYEQYF TGTGCCAGCAGTTGGCGGGAGGGCCCCTTGTACGAGCAGTACTTC
TRBJ2-5 TRBD2 - TRBV12-3/TRBV12-4 CASGIAGYQETQYF TGTGCCAGTGGTATAGCGGGGTACCAAGAGACCCAGTACTTC
TRBJ2-1 TRBD1 - TRBV11-2 CASSSGTGGPSSYNEQFF TGTGCCAGCAGTTCCGGGACAGGGGGCCCTAGCTCCTACAATGAGCAGTTCTTC
TRBJ2-3 TRBD1 few TRBV5-1 CASGSGQGTDTQYF TGCGCCAGCGGATCGGGACAGGGCACAGATACGCAGTATTTT
TRBJ1-2 - few TRBV3-1 CASSRSRGYTF TGTGCCAGCAGCCGGAGTAGGGGCTACACCTTC
TRBJ2-5 TRBD2 - TRBV5-1 CASSTVAGEAQETQYF TGCGCCAGCAGCACTGTAGCGGGAGAGGCCCAAGAGACCCAGTACTTC
TRBJ2-3 - - TRBV28 CASSNLGSISTDTQYF TGTGCCAGCAGTAATCTGGGGTCTATTTCCACAGATACGCAGTATTTT
TRBJ2-1 - - TRBV20-1 CSARDPWGSYNEQFF TGCAGTGCTAGAGACCCCTGGGGGTCCTACAATGAGCAGTTCTTC
TRBJ1-6 - - TRBV20-1 CSARDRPGISPLHF TGCAGTGCTAGAGATCGGCCAGGGATATCACCCCTCCACTTT
TRBJ2-1 - - TRBV6-1 CASSEWLAKENEQFF TGTGCCAGTAGTGAGTGGCTAGCGAAGGAGAATGAGCAGTTCTTC
TRBJ2-7 TRBD1 - TRBV29-1 CSVWVRGNEQYF TGCAGCGTTTGGGTCAGGGGGAACGAGCAGTACTTC